This TCR beta chain was obtained from a study of cytomegalovirus exposure and HLA in healthy donors. General study findings and limits: A link between a missense DCLRE1C variant and TCR beta V- and J-gene trimming emerged from a later analysis. Equally common other TCR beta chains were less clonally expanded than HLA-associated ones, a later analysis found.

Notes on this clone: What it binds is not known. Other DNA sequences from this sample encode an identical CDR3 as well.

Vbeta (60) and Jbeta (13) primers were used in the PCR. Data came from immunoSEQ multiplex PCR; TCRdb stores just in-frame clones and leaves some out. The sample contains 100,000 to 150,000 clones, approximately 80% of which appear only once. Trimming cost V 0 bases and J 1 base; bases outside gene matches: 0. The CDR3 is made up of 14 amino acids. Germline CDR1 and CDR2: SGHRS and YFSETQ. This TCR came from a male donor in good health and CMV-seropositive. The rearrangement uses TRBV5-1 and TRBJ1-1; 7 bases are shared with TRBD1. Sample: PBMCs. The CDR3 here is CASSLGDRNTEAFF. In DNA form, the CDR3 reads TGCGCCAGCAGCTTGGGGGACAGGAACACTGAAGCTTTCTTT.